The TCR beta chain described here comes from a study of shared clonotypes between healthy human individuals (dated by TCRdb to about 2020). At the level of the whole study: Two women and a few men aged 18 to 49 years were included in the cohort. For each donor, CD4 naive and CD4 memory were each run on three plates, CD8 naive on two plates, and CD8 memory on one plate. Blood TCR repertoires of about 5 healthy adults were deeply sequenced to estimate repertoire size and the extent of clonotype sharing between individuals. Different laboratories and diverse techniques were used to prepare libraries and sequence TCR repertoires, to increase sequencing depth and limit assay-specific biases. Each donor's leukapheresis produced roughly between about 0.9 and 9.5 billion PBMCs. Study-level results and caveats: Naive subsets generally had larger estimated clonotype richness than memory subsets. Compared with non-shared clonotypes, the clonotypes found in all four sorted-subset donors had higher generation probabilities. Only blood was sampled, and tissue TCR repertoires likely differ from those in blood. Because the study included a small number of donors, the genetic and exposure-history diversity represented was limited. Across a handful of donors, around 5.4% of naive CD4, 3% to 3.5% of naive CD8, 2.3% of memory CD4, and under 0.45% of memory CD8 clonotypes were shared. Even with the large sequencing depth, rarefaction of the sorted-subset datasets indicated that sequencing was incomplete. Based on pairwise subsampling, the degree of clonotype sharing among donors was expected to be affected by sequencing depth.

Using the deep immunoSEQ assay, TCR CDR3 regions were amplified from genomic DNA by multiplex PCR. Genomic DNA extracted from each cell subset was distributed evenly over all wells of several immunoSEQ 96-well plates, and each plate served as one replicate. For sorted subsets, roughly 200 ng of genomic DNA, equivalent to roughly 30,000 T cell genomes, went into each replicate PCR. Purified libraries were measured with a Qubit 3.0 fluorometer, size-checked on a Bioanalyzer 2100, and measured again with the KAPA Library Quantification kit. Each immunoSEQ 96-well plate was sequenced on its own single-read 150-cycle Illumina NextSeq 550 flow cell. The study's processing was this. The immunoSEQ output contained only junctional sequences without quality scores, so filtering could not match that applied to full-length reads. Sequences were annotated with PyIR, a Python wrapper for IgBLAST v1.9, using IMGT germline references to assign V/J genes and CDR3. Reads with weak V/J assignments (E-value above 1e-6), missing CDR3, stop codons, out-of-frame junctions, or ambiguous translated residues were removed. V3J clonotypes were defined as sequences sharing the same inferred V gene, J gene, and CDR3 amino acid sequence. The percentage overlap between two repertoires was calculated by dividing the number of shared unique clonotypes by the size of the smaller repertoire. RTK rarefaction, the Chao1 estimator, and Recon v2.1 estimates of unobserved clonotypes were used to assess repertoire richness. OLGA was used to compute generation probabilities for all TCRbeta clonotypes that the gDNA method yielded from several donors. The clones in this table, taken by TCRdb from immuneACCESS, are in-frame only. Not every clone is retained; where verified, under half of the shortfall comes from an unresolved V gene, and the cause of the rest is unknown. V and J calls and clone size are those listed in that table; D and trimming were worked out from the DNA. The sample data list about 1 million clones, and about 75% of these were observed just once. The ten largest make up around 1.4% of the sample.

Healthy HIV-negative adults with no recently reported acute infections or vaccinations were included as donors. All donors were Caucasian adults living in Nashville, Tennessee, USA. CD4+ T cells were enriched by magnetic negative selection, after which naive cells were positively selected on CD45RA and the negative fraction was taken as the memory subset. After blood collection by leukapheresis, PBMCs were isolated using Ficoll-Histopaque density gradient centrifugation and then cryopreserved in the vapor phase of liquid nitrogen. Purity and quantity of every magnetically sorted T cell population were checked by analytical flow cytometry. Genomic DNA was isolated from every sorted fraction and measured by UV absorbance on a Nanodrop 2000c. The CDR3 starts with the cysteine, ends with the phenylalanine, and has 15 residues. The sequence is cut down to CDR3 DNA, 45 bases in frame from base 1. The V end loses 7 bases and the J end loses 3 bases, and a stretch of 18 bases separates them. CDR1 and CDR2 were assigned from the germline V gene as MNHEY and SVGAGI.

Of note for this clone: Its antigen is not yet known. No much larger clonotype is one base removed from it; base qualities were not supplied.

The source is a young man in good health. The chain employs TRBV6-5 and TRBJ1-1; the D segment cannot be called with confidence. Material: memory CD4+ T cells sorted from blood. The sample's cell subset or site, from its label and the paper: CD45RA-negative fraction. The CDR3 has the sequence CASTAGRLLDTEAFF. The nucleotide sequence reads TGTGCCAGCACCGCGGGCCGATTACTGGACACTGAAGCTTTCTTT.